This record concerns one T cell receptor beta chain sequence. In germline, CDR1 is SGHTA, CDR2 FQGNSA. There are 16 residues in the CDR3. V lost 1 base to trimming and J lost 0 bases; unmatched junction nucleotides: 3. This specimen belongs to a study of memory CD4+ T cells and cytomegalovirus serostatus. Generated by immunoSEQ multiplex PCR, the TCRdb table keeps only in-frame clones and is missing some. Here the sample spans around 30,000 clones, around 76% being singletons. The sort gate was single viable CD3+CD4+CD8-CD45RO+ cells for memory CD4+ T cells. The rearrangement links TRBV7-2 to TRBJ1-3, with TRBD1 matching 7 bases. The receptor's source is an adult in good health and CMV-seronegative. Some clones in this sample may be carry-over from other donors' samples. The specimen sequenced was memory CD4+ T cells from blood. The chain's CDR3 is CASSLGGQVSGNTIYF. The CDR3 nucleotides are TGTGCCAGCAGCTTAGGCGGACAGGTCTCTGGAAACACCATATATTTT.